This TCR beta chain originates from a study of T cells in women clearing cervical HPV infection. Assay: immunoSEQ multiplex PCR; the TCRdb copy retains only in-frame clones and omits some. The specimen's table records about 32,000 clones. Each participant carried one incident cervical HPV16 infection only. On this clone itself: The read halts 3 residues ahead of the CDR3 end, with the missing end drawn from the germline J gene.

CDR3 size: 15 residues. From germline, CDR1 is GTSNPN and CDR2 SVGIG (reference sequence). The sequencing sample was made of blood buffy coat. This sequence originates from a woman aged 18 to 75 with a cervical HPV16 infection that either progressed to CIN3+ or cleared (not recorded which). The J gene is TRBJ1-2, the V gene TRBV30, with D perhaps matching TRBD1 (5 bases). CDR3 DNA (partial): TGTGCCTGGAGTGTACCCCCGGGGGGGTCTAGGGGC. It yields the protein CAWSVPPGGSRG. The whole CDR3 sequence reads CAWSVPPGGSRGYTF.